These 32 T cell receptor beta chains were all obtained from the same sample, sequenced in a study of CD8+ T cells in alopecia areata. TCR sequencing used cDNA made by reverse transcription of extracted RNA. The protocol was immunoSEQ multiplex PCR, while the TCRdb copy is restricted to in-frame clones and leaves out a portion. This table has 7,500 to 9,000 clones, about two thirds appearing once. It was for roughly five patients that CD4+ cells were sorted into CD25+CD127- cells. The material sequenced was CD4+ Tregs sorted from blood. These TCRs come from a human donor with alopecia areata.

This clone was counted between two and nine times. The CDR3 loop is CASSEAMWDREVGQPQHF. DNA for the CDR3: TGTGCCAGCAGTGAAGCGATGTGGGACAGGGAAGTTGGTCAGCCCCAGCATTTT. J is TRBJ1-5 and V is TRBV6-1; the match to TRBD1 covers 9 bases. The J segment lost 6 bases and the V segment lost 0 bases, leaving 12 bases of the junction unmatched. The CDR3 is 18 residues long. The germline V gene encodes CDR1 MNHNS and CDR2 SASEGT.

The chain has TRBV14 and TRBJ2-7; D assignment may be TRBD1 or TRBD2 (6 bases each). Germline-derived CDR1 and CDR2 are SGHDN and FVKESK. The CDR3 is made up of 16 amino acids. V was pared by 0 bases and J by 4 bases, with 16 bases between. The CDR3 loop reads CASSQDNWGALYEQYF. The CDR3 nucleotides read TGTGCCAGCAGCCAAGATAACTGGGGGGCGCTTTACGAGCAGTACTTC.

The gene calls are TRBV7-2 and TRBJ1-5; no definite D call. Germline assignment: CDR1 SGHTA and CDR2 FQGNSA. V lost 1 base to trimming and J lost 6 bases, with 13 bases between them. This CDR3 is 15 amino acids long. CDR3 sequence: CASSLGGIVSQPQHF. In DNA, the CDR3 is TGTGCCAGCAGCTTAGGGGGAATTGTCAGTCAGCCCCAGCATTTT.

This clone was counted once. CDR3 bases: TGTGCCAGCAGTCAACGGACTAGCCGATCCTACGAGCAGTACTTC. Protein: CASSQRTSRSYEQYF. The chain recombines TRBV27 with TRBJ2-5; 8 nucleotides agree with TRBD2. TRBJ2-7 explains the end of the DNA better; the J call may be wrong. CDR3 size: 15 residues. Germline lookup yields CDR1 MNHEY and CDR2 SMNVEV (reference sequence).

This clone has just a few counts. This sequence joins TRBV15 and TRBJ2-2; no clear D gene. CDR1 and CDR2 from the germline V gene are LNHNV and YYDKDF (reference sequence). The CDR3 consists of 17 residues. V lost 0 bases, J lost 1 base, and 12 bases lay in between. CDR3 region: CATSRDLKKVNTGELFF. CDR3 nucleotide sequence: TGTGCCACCAGCAGAGATCTTAAGAAGGTGAACACCGGGGAGCTGTTTTTT.

This clone came up once. The chain links TRBV18 to TRBJ2-1; TRBD2 agrees at 7 bases. Germline trimming cut 3 bases from V and 4 bases from J; bases unmatched to any gene: 0. CDR1 is KGHSH, CDR2 LQKENI, per germline. This CDR3 comprises 13 residues. The CDR3 spells CASSPGGYNEQFF. CDR3 DNA: TGTGCCAGCTCACCCGGGGGGTACAATGAGCAGTTCTTC.

The chain combines TRBV14 with TRBJ1-1, with 7 bases that match TRBD1. The CDR3 is 15 amino acids. V shed 2 bases, J shed 2 bases, and the junction held 5 bases outside the gene matches. Germline loops: CDR1 SGHDN, CDR2 FVKESK. DNA for the CDR3: TGTGCCAGCAGCCAATGGACAGGCATTAACACTGAAGCTTTCTTT. Translating gives CASSQWTGINTEAFF.

This clone was recorded only once. The chain has TRBV6-6 and TRBJ1-5; no clear D. The CDR3 contains 12 residues. Germline assignment: CDR1 MNHNY and CDR2 SVGAGI (reference sequence). Trimming left V 4 bases short and J 5 bases short, with 6 bases between. CDR3 amino acids: CASSFKDQPQHF. As DNA, the CDR3 is TGTGCCAGCAGTTTCAAGGATCAGCCCCAGCATTTT.

About this clone itself: One end of the junction fails to match germline, which may point to a read error. CDR3 bases: TGCGCCAGCAGCTCGAGGACAGGGCCCCTCCCCTCTTTT. This sequence encodes CASSSRTGPLPSF. This sequence joins TRBV4-3 and TRBJ1-1, with 8 bases lining up with TRBD1. Germline CDR1 is LGHNA and CDR2 is YSLEER. The CDR3 totals 13 residues.

This clone was found a few times. The chain couples TRBV7-2 to TRBJ2-7; 7 nucleotides line up with TRBD1. Germline values: CDR1 SGHTA, CDR2 FQGNSA. The V and J ends lost 3 bases and 1 base, in that order; junction bases with no gene match: 3. The CDR3 consists of 14 residues. Here the CDR3 reads CASSFVQGSYEQYF. The CDR3 nucleotides read TGTGCCAGCAGCTTCGTACAGGGGTCCTACGAGCAGTACTTC.

The chain uses TRBV7-9 and TRBJ1-1, with a possible D match to TRBD1 (5 bases). CDR1 and CDR2 from the germline V gene are SEHNR and FQNEAQ (reference sequence). CDR3 length: 16 amino acids. V was cut by 5 bases and J by 0 bases, with 16 bases left in between. CDR3 in amino acids: CASSPEGLGVNTEAFF. As DNA, the CDR3 is TGTGCCAGCAGCCCAGAAGGTCTGGGGGTGAACACTGAAGCTTTCTTT.

The chain recombines TRBV18 with TRBJ2-2; 10 positions agree with TRBD2. Germline trimming cut 3 bases from V and 3 bases from J; bases unmatched to any gene: 4. The CDR3 contains 16 residues. Germline V gene data show CDR1 as KGHSH and CDR2 as LQKENI. CDR3 sequence: CASSPLSGRDTGELFF. CDR3 bases: TGTGCCAGCTCACCCTTGAGCGGGAGGGACACCGGGGAGCTGTTTTTT. Complete variable domain (other parts from reference TRBV18 and TRBJ2-2): NAGVMQNPRHLVRRRGQEARLRCSPMKGHSHVYWYRQLPEEGLKFMVYLQKENIIDESGMPKERFSAEFPKEGPSILRIQQVVRGDSAAYFCASSPLSGRDTGELFFGEGSRLTVL.

The chain combines TRBV27 with TRBJ2-6; possible D gene TRBD1, 6 bases. The V end was cut by 3 bases, the J end by 3 bases, with 15 bases between. The germline CDR1 and CDR2 sequences are MNHEY and SMNVEV (reference sequence). This CDR3 is 17 amino acids long. The CDR3 bases are TGTGCCAGCAGTTTTCGGTTACAGGGCGGTGGGGCCAACGTCCTGACTTTC. It translates to CASSFRLQGGGANVLTF. Full variable domain (rest looked up from reference TRBV27 and TRBJ2-6): EAQVTQNPRYLITVTGKKLTVTCSQNMNHEYMSWYRQDPGLGLRQIYYSMNVEVTDKGDVPEGYKVSRKEKRNFPLILESPSPNQTSLYFCASSFRLQGGGANVLTFGAGSRLTVL.

The table lists this clone with a count of one. The chain combines TRBV19 with TRBJ1-2; 7 bases line up with TRBD1. The germline CDR1 and CDR2 sequences are LNHDA and SQIVND (reference sequence). With 5 bases clipped from V and 2 bases from J, the junction kept 2 bases outside the gene matches. The CDR3 runs to 13 residues. In DNA, the CDR3 is TGTGCCAGTAGTGACAGGGTCAACTATGGCTACACCTTC. Translated, it gives CASSDRVNYGYTF.

This clone came up a few times. The genes are TRBV7-9 and TRBJ2-1; TRBD2 matches 8 bases. The V and J ends lost 7 bases and 5 bases, in that order; junction bases with no gene match: 10. This CDR3 comprises 15 residues. Germline V gene lookup returns CDR1 SEHNR and CDR2 FQNEAQ (reference sequence). CDR3 residues: CASNMITSGNNEQFF. As DNA, the CDR3 is TGTGCCAGCAACATGATTACTAGCGGAAACAATGAGCAGTTCTTC. The whole variable domain, filled in from reference TRBV7-9 and TRBJ2-1, reads DTGVSQNPRHKITKRGQNVTFRCDPISEHNRLYWYRQTLGQGPEFLTYFQNEAQLEKSRLLSDRFSAERPKGSFSTLEIQRTEQGDSAMYLCASNMITSGNNEQFFGPGTRLTVL.

The CDR3 DNA sequence: TGTGCCAGCAGCCCCAGAGAGGGGCACATTCAGTACTTC. Amino acid sequence: CASSPREGHIQYF. V usage is TRBV5-4 and J usage is TRBJ2-4; possibly TRBD1 or TRBD2 for D (5 bases each). The CDR3 is 13 amino acids. The germline CDR1 and CDR2 sequences are SGHNT and YYREEE (reference sequence). Trimming shortened V by 4 bases and J by 8 bases, and 13 bases separated the two germline ends.

The gene calls are TRBV18 and TRBJ1-5; maybe TRBD1 (6 bases). This CDR3 is built from 15 residues. The germline V gene has CDR1 KGHSH and CDR2 LQKENI. Trimming removed 6 bases at V and 6 bases at J, with 18 bases between. CDR3 protein: CASSENQGNVQPQHF. The CDR3 DNA reads TGTGCCAGCTCGGAAAATCAGGGGAACGTTCAGCCCCAGCATTTT.

This clone was picked up one time. This chain connects TRBV11-2 to TRBJ2-3, with a tentative D call TRBD2 (5 bases). V dropped 5 bases and J dropped 4 bases, with 16 bases sitting between them. Germline V lookup: CDR1 SGHAT, CDR2 FQNNGV. This CDR3 spans 15 amino acids. Written as DNA, the CDR3 is TGTGCCAGCAGCCCAGCACTAGATTTGTCAGATACGCAGTATTTT. Amino acid sequence: CASSPALDLSDTQYF.

This clone was detected a few times. The V and J genes are TRBV7-9 and TRBJ2-1, with 8 bases fitting TRBD2. The CDR3 loop spans 15 amino acids. V lost 5 bases and J lost 5; bases outside the gene matches: 8. Per the germline V gene, CDR1 is SEHNR and CDR2 is FQNEAQ (reference sequence). CDR3 region: CASSPGGGGHNEQFF. The CDR3 DNA is TGTGCCAGCAGCCCCGGGGGCGGGGGGCACAATGAGCAGTTCTTC.

The chain links TRBV14 to TRBJ1-4; TRBD1 agrees at 8 bases. The J segment lost 15 bases and the V segment lost 2 bases, leaving 8 bases of the junction unmatched. Germline CDR1 and CDR2: SGHDN and FVKESK. This CDR3 has 13 residues. DNA for the CDR3: TGTGCCAGCAGCCAATGGCGGACAGGGTCGGTGTTTTTT. This encodes CASSQWRTGSVFF.

The CDR3 region is CASSLVSGGTDTQYF. In nucleotides, the CDR3 is TGTGCCAGCAGCTTAGTTAGCGGGGGCACAGATACGCAGTATTTT. J is TRBJ2-3 and V is TRBV7-2; the match to TRBD2 covers 8 bases. In germline, CDR1 is SGHTA, CDR2 FQGNSA. The junction had 1 base not matched to a gene; V was cut back by 1 base and J by 1 base. There are 15 residues in the CDR3.

This clone was seen just once. The CDR3 sequence: CASSQGIGMYNEQFF. The DNA of the CDR3 is TGTGCCAGCAGCCAGGGGATAGGGATGTACAATGAGCAGTTCTTC. This chain links TRBV14 with TRBJ2-1; D is unresolved. This CDR3 contains 15 residues. The V gene lost 3 bases and the J gene lost 4 bases, with 13 bases spanning the gap. Germline CDR1 reads SGHDN; CDR2 reads FVKESK. The full variable domain, with the rest looked up from reference TRBV14 and TRBJ2-1, is EAGVTQFPSHSVIEKGQTVTLRCDPISGHDNLYWYRRVMGKEIKFLLHFVKESKQDESGMPNNRFLAERTGGTYSTLKVQPAELEDSGVYFCASSQGIGMYNEQFFGPGTRLTVL.

This chain connects TRBV28 to TRBJ1-5, with a possible D match to TRBD1 (6 bases). Germline-derived CDR1 and CDR2 are MDHEN and SYDVKM. Trimming cost V 3 bases and J 4 bases, with 13 bases left between them. The CDR3 spans 15 residues. The chain's CDR3 is CASSLAGGWNQPQHF. The DNA of the CDR3 is TGTGCCAGCAGTTTGGCGGGGGGCTGGAATCAGCCCCAGCATTTT.

The gene calls are TRBV6-6 and TRBJ2-7; D is unresolved. The CDR3 sequence is 12 residues long. Germline V gives CDR1 MNHNY, CDR2 SVGAGI (reference sequence). With 6 bases removed from V and 4 bases from J, the gap between germline ends came to 10 bases. The CDR3 protein is CASSPTTYEQYF. The CDR3 DNA is TGTGCCAGCAGCCCCACCACATACGAGCAGTACTTC.

The V call is TRBV10-3, the J call TRBJ2-1; 7 positions match TRBD2. The CDR3 has 13 amino acids. Trimming cost V 6 bases and J 6 bases; bases outside gene matches: 5. Per germline, CDR1 ENHRY and CDR2 SYGVKD. The CDR3 sequence is CAISRGTINEQFF. The CDR3 nucleotides read TGTGCCATCAGCCGGGGGACTATCAATGAGCAGTTCTTC.

The V and J genes are TRBV30 and TRBJ1-1; D not certain. CDR1 GTSNPN and CDR2 SVGIG come from the germline V gene (reference sequence). The CDR3 runs 13 residues. V was clipped by 0 bases and J by 1 base, with 6 bases between them. The CDR3 DNA is TGTGCCTGGAGTGTAATGGGGAACACTGAAGCTTTCTTT. Its protein is CAWSVMGNTEAFF.

The gene calls are TRBV2 and TRBJ1-4; no firm D call. There are 15 residues in the CDR3. The V and J ends lost 3 bases and 15 bases respectively, with 23 bases between them. Per the germline V gene, CDR1 is SNHLY and CDR2 is FYNNEI. This CDR3 is CASSEPRLRLENLFF. The CDR3 region has the DNA TGTGCCAGCAGTGAGCCGAGGCTAAGACTGGAAAATTTGTTTTTT.

The rearrangement uses TRBV29-1 and TRBJ1-5, with 7 nucleotides matching TRBD1. This CDR3 region has 13 residues. Per the germline V gene, CDR1 is SQVTM and CDR2 is ANQGSEA. The V and J ends lost 7 bases and 0 bases, in that order; junction bases with no gene match: 3. The CDR3 DNA sequence: TGCAGCGCACAGGGGAATAGCAATCAGCCCCAGCATTTT. This translates into CSAQGNSNQPQHF.

CDR3 sequence: CASSPMTGTYEQYF. Here the CDR3 DNA reads TGTGCCAGCAGCCCGATGACAGGGACTTACGAGCAGTACTTC. V gene TRBV7-9 combines with J gene TRBJ2-7, with D perhaps matching TRBD1 (7 bases). V gave up 5 bases and J gave up 4 bases, with 15 bases separating them. The V gene's germline CDR1 is SEHNR and CDR2 FQNEAQ (reference sequence). This CDR3 comprises 14 residues.

The chain employs TRBV5-4 and TRBJ1-2; tentative D call: TRBD1 (5 bases). The CDR3 consists of 14 residues. CDR1 SGHNT and CDR2 YYREEE come from the germline V gene (reference sequence). The ends were cut back, 0 bases at V and 3 bases at J, with 9 bases in the middle. The CDR3 DNA is TGTGCCAGCAGCTTGGAAGGGGCCCACTATGGCTACACCTTC. It translates to CASSLEGAHYGYTF.

The chain combines TRBV6-6 with TRBJ2-2; D is perhaps TRBD1 (6 bases). V lost 2 bases, J lost 8 bases, and 12 bases lay in between. Germline V CDR1 and CDR2: MNHNY, SVGAGI (reference sequence). This CDR3 has 14 amino acids. The CDR3 spells CASSYAGDGGELFF. The CDR3 nucleotides read TGTGCCAGCAGTTACGCAGGGGATGGGGGGGAGCTGTTTTTT.

V and J are TRBV19 and TRBJ2-7; 10 nucleotides match TRBD1. Germline CDR1 reads LNHDA; CDR2 reads SQIVND (reference sequence). This CDR3 has 13 amino acids. V trimming: 5 bases; J trimming: 9 bases; junction bases outside the gene matches: 7. CDR3 sequence reads: CASSAGTGVSQYF. Written as DNA, the CDR3 is TGTGCCAGTAGTGCCGGGACAGGGGTTTCGCAGTACTTC.